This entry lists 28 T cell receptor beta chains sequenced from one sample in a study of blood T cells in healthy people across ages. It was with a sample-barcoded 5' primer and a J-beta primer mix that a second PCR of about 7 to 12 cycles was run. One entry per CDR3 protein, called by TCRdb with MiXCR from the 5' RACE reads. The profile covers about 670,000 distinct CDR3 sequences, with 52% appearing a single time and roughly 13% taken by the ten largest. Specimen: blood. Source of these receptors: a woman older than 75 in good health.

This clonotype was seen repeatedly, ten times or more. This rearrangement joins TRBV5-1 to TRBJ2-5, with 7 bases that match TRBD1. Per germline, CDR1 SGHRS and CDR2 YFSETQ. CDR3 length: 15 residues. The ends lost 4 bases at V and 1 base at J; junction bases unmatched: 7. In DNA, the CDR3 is TGCGCCAGCAGCAACATACAGGGGTCCCAAGAGACCCAGTACTTC. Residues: CASSNIQGSQETQYF.

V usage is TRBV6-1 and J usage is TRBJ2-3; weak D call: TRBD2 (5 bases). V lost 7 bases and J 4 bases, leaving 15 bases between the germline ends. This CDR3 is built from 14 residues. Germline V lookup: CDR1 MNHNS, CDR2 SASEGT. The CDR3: CASTIHNGADTQYF. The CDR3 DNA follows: TGTGCCAGCACCATTCATAACGGGGCAGATACGCAGTATTTT.

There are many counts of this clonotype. CDR3 sequence reads: CASSFPSGRVTDTQYF. The CDR3 bases are TGTGCCAGCAGCTTTCCTAGCGGGAGGGTCACAGATACGCAGTATTTT. V is TRBV7-9 and J is TRBJ2-3; 12 nucleotides match TRBD2. The V gene end was trimmed by 3 bases and the J gene end by 2 bases; junction bases not matched to a gene: 3. CDR1 is SEHNR, CDR2 FQNEAQ, per germline (reference sequence). This CDR3 region has 16 residues. The variable domain in full, completed from reference TRBV7-9 and TRBJ2-3, reads DTGVSQNPRHKITKRGQNVTFRCDPISEHNRLYWYRQTLGQGPEFLTYFQNEAQLEKSRLLSDRFSAERPKGSFSTLEIQRTEQGDSAMYLCASSFPSGRVTDTQYFGPGTRLTVL.

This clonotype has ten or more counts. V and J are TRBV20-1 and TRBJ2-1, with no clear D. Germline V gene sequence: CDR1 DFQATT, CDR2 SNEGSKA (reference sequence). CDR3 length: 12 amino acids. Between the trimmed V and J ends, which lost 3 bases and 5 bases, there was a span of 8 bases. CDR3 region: CSASRRDNEQFF. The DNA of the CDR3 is TGCAGTGCTAGCCGGCGTGACAATGAGCAGTTCTTC.

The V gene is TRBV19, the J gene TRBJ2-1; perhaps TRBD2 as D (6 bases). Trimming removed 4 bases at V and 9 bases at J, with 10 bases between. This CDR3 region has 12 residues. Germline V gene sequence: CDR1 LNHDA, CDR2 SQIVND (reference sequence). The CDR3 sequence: CASSTGLREQFF. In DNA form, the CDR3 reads TGTGCCAGTAGTACTGGACTACGTGAGCAGTTCTTC.

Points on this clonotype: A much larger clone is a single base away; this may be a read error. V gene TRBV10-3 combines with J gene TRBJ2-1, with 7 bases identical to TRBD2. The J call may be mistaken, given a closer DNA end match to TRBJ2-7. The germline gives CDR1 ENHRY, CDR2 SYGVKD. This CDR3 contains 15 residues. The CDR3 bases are TGTGCCATCAGGCCAACTAGCGCGGCCCACAATGAGCAGTACTTC. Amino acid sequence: CAIRPTSAAHNEQYF.

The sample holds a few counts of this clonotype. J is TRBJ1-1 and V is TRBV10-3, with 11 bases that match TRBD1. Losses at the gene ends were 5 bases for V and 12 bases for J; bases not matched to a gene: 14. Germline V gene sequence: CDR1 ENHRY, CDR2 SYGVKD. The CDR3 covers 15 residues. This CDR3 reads CAISYSLDRGRYTFF. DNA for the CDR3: TGTGCCATCAGTTACTCGCTGGACAGGGGGCGTTACACTTTCTTT.

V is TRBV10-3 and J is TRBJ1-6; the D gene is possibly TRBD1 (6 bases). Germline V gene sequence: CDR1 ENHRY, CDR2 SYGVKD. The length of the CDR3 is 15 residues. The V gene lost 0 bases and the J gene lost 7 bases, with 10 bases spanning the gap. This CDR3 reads CAISESTGTNSPLHF. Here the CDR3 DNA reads TGTGCCATCAGTGAGTCGACAGGAACGAATTCACCCCTCCACTTT.

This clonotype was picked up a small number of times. CDR3 sequence (DNA): TGCAGTGTCAGGGTCAGCGGGTACAATGAGCAGTTCTTC. This sequence encodes CSVRVSGYNEQFF. The V call is TRBV20-1, the J call TRBJ2-1, with D possibly matching TRBD2 (6 bases). The CDR3 is made up of 13 amino acids. Germline V gives CDR1 DFQATT, CDR2 SNEGSKA (reference sequence). V was pared by 7 bases and J by 4 bases, with 14 bases between.

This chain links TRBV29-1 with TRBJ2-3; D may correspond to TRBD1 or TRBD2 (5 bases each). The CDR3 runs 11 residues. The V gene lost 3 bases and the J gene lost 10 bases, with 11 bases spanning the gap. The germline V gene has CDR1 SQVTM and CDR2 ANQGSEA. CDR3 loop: CSVERGQAQYF. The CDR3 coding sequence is TGCAGCGTTGAGAGGGGTCAGGCGCAGTATTTT.

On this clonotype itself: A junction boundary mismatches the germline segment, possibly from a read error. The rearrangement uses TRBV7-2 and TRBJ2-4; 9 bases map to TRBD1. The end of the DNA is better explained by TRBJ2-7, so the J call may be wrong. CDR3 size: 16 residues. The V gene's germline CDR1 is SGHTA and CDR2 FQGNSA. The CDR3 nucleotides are TGTGCCAGCAGCACCCTGGTGACAGGGGGTTCCTCCGAGCAGTACTTC. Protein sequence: CASSTLVTGGSSEQYF.

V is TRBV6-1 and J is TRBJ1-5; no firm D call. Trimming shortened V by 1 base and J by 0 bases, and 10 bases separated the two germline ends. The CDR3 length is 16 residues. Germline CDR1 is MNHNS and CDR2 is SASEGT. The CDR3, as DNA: TGTGCCAGCAGTGAAGAACACCTGTATAGCAATCAGCCCCAGCATTTT. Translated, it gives CASSEEHLYSNQPQHF.

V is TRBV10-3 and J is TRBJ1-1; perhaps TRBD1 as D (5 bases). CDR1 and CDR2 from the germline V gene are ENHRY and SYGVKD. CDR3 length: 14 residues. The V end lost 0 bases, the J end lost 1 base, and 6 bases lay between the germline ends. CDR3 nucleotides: TGTGCCATCAGTGAGTCCGGGGGGAACACTGAAGCTTTCTTT. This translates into CAISESGGNTEAFF.

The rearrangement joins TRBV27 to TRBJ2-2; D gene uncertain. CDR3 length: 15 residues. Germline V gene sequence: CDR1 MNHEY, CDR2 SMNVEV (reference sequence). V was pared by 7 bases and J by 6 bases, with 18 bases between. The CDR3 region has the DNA TGTGCCAGCAAATTATCGACCCTGGCGGCCGGGGAGCTGTTTTTT. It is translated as CASKLSTLAAGELFF.

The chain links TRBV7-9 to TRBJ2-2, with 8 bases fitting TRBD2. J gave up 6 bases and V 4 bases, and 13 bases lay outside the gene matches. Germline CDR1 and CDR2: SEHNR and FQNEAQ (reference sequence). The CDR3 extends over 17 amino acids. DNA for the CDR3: TGTGCCAGCAGCTCGTCCGGGACTAGAGTTGGTCCCGGGGAGCTGTTTTTT. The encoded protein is CASSSSGTRVGPGELFF.

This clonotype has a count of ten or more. The CDR3 nucleotides are TGTGCCAGCAGCTCTATGGGAGTGCGCAAGCAGTTCTTC. Residues: CASSSMGVRKQFF. V usage is TRBV7-2 and J usage is TRBJ2-1, with D possibly matching TRBD2 (5 bases). The CDR3 loop spans 13 amino acids. The V gene lost 4 bases and the J gene lost 11 bases, with 15 bases spanning the gap. CDR1 and CDR2 (germline): SGHTA, FQGNSA. Together with reference TRBV7-2 and TRBJ2-1, the CDR3 gives the full variable domain: GAGVSQSPSNKVTEKGKDVELRCDPISGHTALYWYRQSLGQGLEFLIYFQGNSAPDKSGLPSDRFSAERTGGSVSTLTIQRTQQEDSAVYLCASSSMGVRKQFFGPGTRLTVL.

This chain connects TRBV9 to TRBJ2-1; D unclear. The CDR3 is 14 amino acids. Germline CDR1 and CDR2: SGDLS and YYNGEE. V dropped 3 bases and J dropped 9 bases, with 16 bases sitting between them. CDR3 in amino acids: CASSGQDLNLEQFF. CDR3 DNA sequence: TGTGCCAGCAGCGGCCAGGACCTTAATCTTGAGCAGTTCTTC.

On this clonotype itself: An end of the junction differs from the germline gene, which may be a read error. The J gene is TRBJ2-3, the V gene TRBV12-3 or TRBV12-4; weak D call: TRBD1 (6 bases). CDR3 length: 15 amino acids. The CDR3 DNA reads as TGTGCCAGCAGTTCCGGCCAGGGGAGAGCAGATGCGCAGTATTTT. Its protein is CASSSGQGRADAQYF.

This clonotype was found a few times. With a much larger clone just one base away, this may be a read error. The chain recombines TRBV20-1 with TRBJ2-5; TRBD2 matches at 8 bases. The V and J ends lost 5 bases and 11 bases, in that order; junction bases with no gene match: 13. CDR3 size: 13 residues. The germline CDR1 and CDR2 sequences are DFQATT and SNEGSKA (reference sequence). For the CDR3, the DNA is TGCAGTGCTGAAGGACTAGCCGCCAATGAGCAGTACTTC. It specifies CSAEGLAANEQYF.

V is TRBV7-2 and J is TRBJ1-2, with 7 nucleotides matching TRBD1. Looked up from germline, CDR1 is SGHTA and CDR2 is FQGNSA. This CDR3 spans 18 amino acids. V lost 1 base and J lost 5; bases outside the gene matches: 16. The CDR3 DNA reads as TGTGCCAGCAGCTTAGAAGCCTTGGTATGGGACAGCCTATATGGCTACACCTTC. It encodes CASSLEALVWDSLYGYTF.

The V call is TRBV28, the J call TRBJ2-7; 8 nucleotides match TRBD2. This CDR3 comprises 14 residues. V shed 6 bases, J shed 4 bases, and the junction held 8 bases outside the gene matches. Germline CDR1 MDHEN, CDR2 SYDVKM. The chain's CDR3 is CASRPGGAVYEQYF. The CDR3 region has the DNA TGTGCCAGCAGGCCGGGGGGGGCTGTTTACGAGCAGTACTTC.

CDR3 in amino acids: CASSLARDRGLYEQYF. The CDR3 DNA reads as TGTGCCAGCAGCTTGGCGCGGGACAGGGGGCTGTACGAGCAGTACTTC. The rearrangement joins TRBV7-9 to TRBJ2-5, with TRBD1 identical over 12 bases. Gene TRBJ2-7 matches the end of the DNA better, so the J call may be wrong. Germline V gene data show CDR1 as SEHNR and CDR2 as FQNEAQ (reference sequence). This CDR3 has 16 residues.

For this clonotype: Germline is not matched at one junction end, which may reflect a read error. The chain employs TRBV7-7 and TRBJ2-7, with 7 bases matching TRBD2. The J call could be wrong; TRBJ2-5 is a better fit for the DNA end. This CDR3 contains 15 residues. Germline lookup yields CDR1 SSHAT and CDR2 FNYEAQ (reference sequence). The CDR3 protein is CASSSERAGGETQYF. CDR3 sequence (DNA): TGTGCTAGCAGCTCAGAACGGGCCGGGGGGGAGACCCAGTACTTC.

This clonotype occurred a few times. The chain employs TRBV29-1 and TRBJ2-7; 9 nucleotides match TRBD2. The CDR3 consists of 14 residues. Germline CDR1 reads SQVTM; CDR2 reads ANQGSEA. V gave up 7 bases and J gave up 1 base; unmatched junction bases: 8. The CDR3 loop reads CSAGGTSRSYEQYF. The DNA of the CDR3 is TGCAGCGCCGGGGGGACTAGCCGATCCTACGAGCAGTACTTC.

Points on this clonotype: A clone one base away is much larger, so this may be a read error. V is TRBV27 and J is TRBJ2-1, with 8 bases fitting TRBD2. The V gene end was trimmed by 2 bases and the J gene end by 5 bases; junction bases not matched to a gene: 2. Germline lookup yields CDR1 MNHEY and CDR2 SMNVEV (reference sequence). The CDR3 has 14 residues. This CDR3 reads CASSLRGGHNEQFF. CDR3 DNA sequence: TGTGCCAGCAGTTTACGGGGGGGGCACAATGAGCAGTTCTTC.

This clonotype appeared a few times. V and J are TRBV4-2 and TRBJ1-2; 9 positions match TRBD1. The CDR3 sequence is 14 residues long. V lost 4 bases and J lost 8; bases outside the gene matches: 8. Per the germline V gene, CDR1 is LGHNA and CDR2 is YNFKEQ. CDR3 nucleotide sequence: TGTGCCAGCAGCCCTCAGACAGGGGGGTACGGCTACACCTTC. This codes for CASSPQTGGYGYTF.

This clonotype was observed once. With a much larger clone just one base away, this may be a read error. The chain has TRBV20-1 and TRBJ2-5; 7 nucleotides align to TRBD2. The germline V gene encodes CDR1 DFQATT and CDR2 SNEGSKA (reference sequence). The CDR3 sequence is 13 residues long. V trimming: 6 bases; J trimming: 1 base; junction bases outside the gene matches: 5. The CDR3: CSAGRGSQETQYF. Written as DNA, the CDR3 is TGCAGTGCAGGGCGGGGGAGCCAAGAGACCCAGTACTTC.

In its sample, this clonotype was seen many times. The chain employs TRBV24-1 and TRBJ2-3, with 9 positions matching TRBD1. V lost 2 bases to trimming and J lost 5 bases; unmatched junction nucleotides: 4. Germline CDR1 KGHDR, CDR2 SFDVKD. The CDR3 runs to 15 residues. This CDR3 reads CATSDWGQGLDTQYF. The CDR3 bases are TGTGCCACCAGTGATTGGGGACAGGGACTAGATACGCAGTATTTT.